The table lists the clone carrying this TCR beta chain with a count of one. This sample was included in a study of control samples from healthy donors and cancer patients. Repertoires were generated with immunoSEQ multiplex PCR, while TCRdb's copy carries only in-frame clones and drops some. This table holds about 150,000 clones, about 94% found once. This CDR3 is built from 12 residues. V was pared by 5 bases and J by 7 bases, with 9 bases between. Germline assignment: CDR1 LNHDA and CDR2 SQIVND (reference sequence). The receptor's source is a man between 35 and 55 years old in good health. This chain links TRBV19 with TRBJ1-5; a possible D gene is TRBD1 (5 bases). The sample taken for sequencing was blood. The CDR3 DNA reads as TGTGCCAGTAGTTGGGGGGACCAGCCCCAGCATTTT. Its protein product is CASSWGDQPQHF.